A selection of T cell receptor beta chains follows, all from one sample in a study of cytomegalovirus exposure and HLA in healthy donors. The method was immunoSEQ multiplex PCR; TCRdb's version includes in-frame clones alone and lacks a portion of them. The table includes over 150,000 clones, roughly 80% detected once. The sequencing sample was made of PBMCs. Receptors were obtained from a woman aged 50 to 65 in good health and CMV-seronegative. CDR3s include the opening cysteine and the closing phenylalanine or tryptophan.

cdr3_aa	v_call	j_call
CASSQDPRALEQYF	TRBV4-3	TRBJ2-7
CAWSVSSSGNTIYF	TRBV30	TRBJ1-3
CASSLTSVNAEAFF	TRBV7-3	TRBJ1-1
CASSQVVGERGQNIQYF	TRBV4-2	TRBJ2-4
CASSLDPTGLHYEQYF	TRBV7-9	TRBJ2-7
CASSLTGMINEQFF	TRBV11-3	TRBJ2-1
CSARARGGYTF	TRBV20-1	TRBJ1-2
CASSISGESTDTQYF	TRBV28	TRBJ2-3
CASTLMVGGGGNQPQHF	TRBV7-8	TRBJ1-5
CASSSSPGQRYNEQFF	TRBV6-5	TRBJ2-1
CASSLVGGPDF	TRBV11-2	TRBJ2-4
CASSQNRDSNQPQHF	TRBV4-2	TRBJ1-5
CASSPLAGFDGNEQFF	TRBV5-1	TRBJ2-1
CASSPVQNHGYTF	TRBV18	TRBJ1-2
CASSVAFRETQYF	TRBV9	TRBJ2-5
CASSLSLGQVPTGQETQYF	TRBV27	TRBJ2-5
CASSIGRTERYGYTF	TRBV19	TRBJ1-2
CASSLPSYEQYF	TRBV11-2	NA
CASSPTVYEQYF	TRBV6-6	TRBJ2-7
CAISIAESSYNEQFF	TRBV10-3	TRBJ2-1
CASSSLTGATTEAFF	TRBV5-1	TRBJ1-1
CATRARGIDQPQHF	TRBV15	TRBJ1-5
CATSRDMAANTGELFF	TRBV15	TRBJ2-2
CASSAGQYGDTDTQYF	TRBV11-3	TRBJ2-3
CASSLLTETQYF	TRBV7-2	TRBJ2-5
CASSPLAGAIIGEQYF	TRBV7-8	TRBJ2-7
CASSPGTANTEAFF	TRBV7-2	TRBJ1-1
CASSQASGSLYEQYF	TRBV4-3	TRBJ2-7
CASSPDRFSNQPQHF	TRBV4-1	TRBJ1-5
CASSLGGGVTNEQFF	TRBV7-9	TRBJ2-1
CASSNGLAEIETQYF	TRBV6-5	TRBJ2-5
CASSQVRLAGAQFF	TRBV4-3	TRBJ2-1
CATSIPTGVSNQPQHF	TRBV15	TRBJ1-5
CASTTRGSNEQFF	TRBV6-5	TRBJ2-1
CAAVDRAGGYTF	TRBV28	TRBJ1-2
CASSSFRNEQYF	TRBV7-6	TRBJ2-7
CATSRGPTGTGSSPLHF	TRBV15	TRBJ1-6
CASSLYRTGGGPMDTQYF	TRBV5-6	TRBJ2-3
CASSPPGGDTEAFF	TRBV18	TRBJ1-1
CASSTTSEYEQYF	TRBV18	TRBJ2-7
CASRPGANTGELFF	TRBV7-2	TRBJ2-2
CASSELGRDRYEQYF	TRBV25-1	TRBJ2-7
CASSLGDPLAGIYEQYF	TRBV7-6	TRBJ2-7
CASSLVVPKDSNYGYTF	TRBV7-8	TRBJ1-2
CASSGSGIANEKLFF	TRBV6-1	TRBJ1-4
CSVGTSPSTVEQFF	TRBV29-1	TRBJ2-1